This T cell receptor beta chain was documented in a study of liver allograft versus peripheral blood T cells. Across the study: Comparing T cell receptor repertoires in transplanted livers with those in recipients' peripheral blood was part of the design. Overall study findings and caveats: Intragraft T cell receptor repertoires of liver allografts were reported to differ from peripheral blood repertoires.

TCRdb fed the reads into MiXCR, producing one record per CDR3 protein. The table has several thousand distinct CDR3 sequences, roughly 15% seen once. In the case of this clonotype: Its antigen is as yet unknown.

The CDR3 contains 15 residues. Germline V gene data show CDR1 as MDHEN and CDR2 as SYDVKM. Losses at the gene ends were 8 bases for V and 5 bases for J; bases not matched to a gene: 12. The rearrangement joins TRBV28 to TRBJ1-1, with 9 bases aligning to TRBD1. This sequence was found in a human patient who had a liver transplant. Part of the T cell pool may stem from the graft donor. The CDR3 loop reads CASSPPGQGFTEAFF. The CDR3 DNA follows: TGTGCCAGCTCCCCGCCTGGACAGGGGTTTACTGAAGCTTTCTTT.